The 19 T cell receptor beta chains presented below share a single source sample, sequenced in a study of blood T cells in healthy people across ages (dated by TCRdb to between 2015 and 2017). The library was generated by 5' RACE. The instrument given in TCRdb is Illumina HiSeq 2500. The second PCR ran for roughly 7 to 11 cycles and used a J-beta primer mix along with a sample-barcoded 5' primer. The public reads were quality trimmed at Q25 with fastp and then assembled into clones with MiXCR by TCRdb, keeping productive beta chains. Each CDR3 protein appears once, grouped with its most common genes and DNA. For this sample the table gives about 760,000 distinct CDR3 sequences, of which roughly 25% were detected only once. The top ten clonotypes cover under 10% of the sample. The same specimen was also included in a second study, on T cells of mothers and their children.

Sequencing was carried out using blood. The receptor source for this set is a boy aged 5-17 years in good health.

This clonotype appeared a few times. The rearrangement links TRBV6-6 to TRBJ2-5; maybe TRBD2 (5 bases). Trimming removed 7 bases at V and 4 bases at J, with 10 bases between. The CDR3 loop spans 12 amino acids. CDR1 and CDR2 (germline): MNHNY, SVGAGI (reference sequence). The CDR3 DNA sequence: TGTGCCAGCAATGGACTGGGAGAGACCCAGTACTTC. It specifies CASNGLGETQYF.

The chain couples TRBV4-1 to TRBJ1-3; D call uncertain. Trimming pared 7 bases from V and 1 base from J, leaving 5 bases between. The CDR3 runs to 12 residues. Germline loops: CDR1 MGHRA, CDR2 YSYEKL. CDR3 nucleotides: TGCGCCAGCACGGGGTCTGGAAACACCATATATTTT. Translating gives CASTGSGNTIYF.

This clonotype was observed a handful of times. The genes are TRBV20-1 and TRBJ2-3, with TRBD2 matching 8 bases. The CDR3 is made up of 15 amino acids. V was pared by 7 bases and J by 0 bases, with 9 bases of the junction left unmatched. Germline CDR1 is DFQATT and CDR2 is SNEGSKA (reference sequence). The CDR3, as DNA: TGCAGTGTTTTGAGCGGGGGCTATAGCACAGATACGCAGTATTTT. This gives the protein CSVLSGGYSTDTQYF.

The chain uses TRBV3-1 and TRBJ2-7; the D gene could be TRBD1 or TRBD2 (5 bases each). Germline V gene sequence: CDR1 LGHDT, CDR2 YNNKEL (reference sequence). This CDR3 comprises 12 residues. V lost 5 bases, J lost 7 bases, and 12 bases lay in between. The CDR3 loop is CASSGHSGEQYF. CDR3 nucleotides: TGTGCCAGCAGCGGACATTCGGGGGAGCAGTACTTC.

This clonotype was recorded a few times. This sequence joins TRBV7-6 and TRBJ2-4, with D tentatively TRBD1 or TRBD2 (6 bases each). The CDR3 contains 14 residues. The V gene lost 5 bases and the J gene lost 13 bases, with 21 bases spanning the gap. Germline V gene data show CDR1 as SGHVS and CDR2 as FNYEAQ. The CDR3 sequence is CASSPLGGPGIQYF. CDR3 coding DNA: TGTGCCAGCAGCCCCCTTGGGGGGCCAGGCATCCAGTACTTC.

The chain combines TRBV24-1 with TRBJ1-4, with 9 bases aligning to TRBD1. The CDR3 is 14 residues long. J lost 10 bases, V lost 3 bases, and 5 bases had no gene match. The germline V gene encodes CDR1 KGHDR and CDR2 SFDVKD. The CDR3: CATSDTGQGGKLFF. CDR3 in DNA: TGTGCCACCAGTGATACGGGACAGGGAGGAAAACTGTTTTTT.

The CDR3 loop reads CASSLTSGDTDTQYF. The CDR3 nucleotides read TGTGCCAGCAGCCTAACTAGCGGAGACACAGATACGCAGTATTTT. V usage is TRBV7-9 and J usage is TRBJ2-3, with 8 bases aligning to TRBD2. J was trimmed by 2 bases and V by 5 bases; bases with no gene match: 6. This CDR3 comprises 15 residues. Per germline, CDR1 SEHNR and CDR2 FQNEAQ (reference sequence).

This clonotype was found a few times. The chain joins TRBV29-1 to TRBJ2-5; 9 positions agree with TRBD1. Germline assignment: CDR1 SQVTM and CDR2 ANQGSEA. J gave up 5 bases and V 4 bases, and 5 bases lay outside the gene matches. This CDR3 spans 13 amino acids. The CDR3 DNA sequence: TGCAGCGTTGGGACAGGGGTGGAGGAGACCCAGTACTTC. This sequence encodes CSVGTGVEETQYF.

This clonotype has just a few counts. The rearrangement uses TRBV28 and TRBJ2-5, with TRBD1 matching 8 bases. Germline V gene lookup returns CDR1 MDHEN and CDR2 SYDVKM. The CDR3 extends over 14 amino acids. V lost 6 bases to trimming and J lost 5 bases; unmatched junction nucleotides: 8. The CDR3 sequence is CASSGQGRGETQYF. The CDR3 bases are TGTGCCAGCAGCGGACAGGGAAGAGGGGAGACCCAGTACTTC.

This clonotype was seen more than once but under ten times. The CDR3 protein is CASSFGTSSSEQYF. The CDR3 nucleotides read TGTGCCAGCAGCTTTGGGACTAGTTCATCCGAGCAGTACTTC. The chain couples TRBV7-3 to TRBJ2-7; 8 bases map to TRBD2. CDR1 is SGHTA and CDR2 is FQGTGA in the germline V gene. V lost 3 bases to trimming and J lost 6 bases; unmatched junction nucleotides: 7. The CDR3 covers 14 residues.

The rearrangement uses TRBV27 and TRBJ1-6; D gene uncertain. Germline V gene data show CDR1 as MNHEY and CDR2 as SMNVEV (reference sequence). Trimming pared 3 bases from V and 10 bases from J, leaving 10 bases between. This CDR3 region has 13 residues. The CDR3, as DNA: TGTGCCAGCAGTTTCCTAGCGGGGTCACCCCTCCACTTT. Its translation is CASSFLAGSPLHF.

This sequence joins TRBV29-1 and TRBJ2-1; no definite D call. This CDR3 comprises 14 residues. The ends were cut back, 2 bases at V and 4 bases at J, with 12 bases in the middle. The germline gives CDR1 SQVTM, CDR2 ANQGSEA. The CDR3 DNA reads TGCAGCGTTGAACCGGACGGAGTATACAATGAGCAGTTCTTC. Its translation is CSVEPDGVYNEQFF.

The chain links TRBV7-2 to TRBJ2-5; perhaps D is TRBD1 or TRBD2 (5 bases each). This CDR3 spans 14 amino acids. V was pared by 5 bases and J by 2 bases, with 12 bases between. The germline CDR1 and CDR2 sequences are SGHTA and FQGNSA. The CDR3 nucleotides read TGTGCCAGCAGCGGGGGTCTGGTACAAGAGACCCAGTACTTC. This encodes CASSGGLVQETQYF. Filled out from reference TRBV7-2 and TRBJ2-5, the complete variable domain reads GAGVSQSPSNKVTEKGKDVELRCDPISGHTALYWYRQSLGQGLEFLIYFQGNSAPDKSGLPSDRFSAERTGGSVSTLTIQRTQQEDSAVYLCASSGGLVQETQYFGPGTRLLVL.

The genes are TRBV7-7 and TRBJ2-1; tentative D call: TRBD2 (6 bases). Germline-derived CDR1 and CDR2 are SSHAT and FNYEAQ (reference sequence). This CDR3 comprises 15 residues. V was trimmed by 0 bases and J by 5 bases, leaving 11 bases between them. CDR3 DNA: TGTGCCAGCAGCTTAGCAGGAGGGACGCACAATGAGCAGTTCTTC. As protein: CASSLAGGTHNEQFF.

The chain recombines TRBV12-5 with TRBJ1-5, with TRBD1 identical over 7 bases. This CDR3 is built from 14 residues. The V gene end was trimmed by 1 base and the J gene end by 10 bases; junction bases not matched to a gene: 7. Per germline, CDR1 LGHNT and CDR2 FRNRAP. As DNA, the CDR3 is TGTGCTAGTGGTTTGGGAGACAGGGCGATACCCCAGCATTTT. Protein sequence: CASGLGDRAIPQHF.

This clonotype was recorded a few times. The V and J genes are TRBV9 and TRBJ2-5; 8 positions agree with TRBD2. There are 16 residues in the CDR3. The germline gives CDR1 SGDLS, CDR2 YYNGEE. The junction had 6 bases not matched to a gene; V was cut back by 0 bases and J by 2 bases. The CDR3 loop reads CASSVGAGGQQETQYF. In DNA, the CDR3 is TGTGCCAGCAGCGTAGGGGCGGGAGGACAGCAAGAGACCCAGTACTTC. The whole variable domain, remainder taken from reference TRBV9 and TRBJ2-5, is DSGVTQTPKHLITATGQRVTLRCSPRSGDLSVYWYQQSLDQGLQFLIQYYNGEERAKGNILERFSAQQFPDLHSELNLSSLELGDSALYFCASSVGAGGQQETQYFGPGTRLLVL.

V and J are TRBV9 and TRBJ2-7; 7 bases match TRBD2. This CDR3 contains 12 residues. V was pared by 9 bases and J by 1 base, with 4 bases of the junction left unmatched. Germline CDR1 is SGDLS and CDR2 is YYNGEE. The DNA of the CDR3 is TGTGCCAAATCTAGCGGATCCTACGAGCAGTACTTC. Translation: CAKSSGSYEQYF. The whole variable domain, remainder taken from reference TRBV9 and TRBJ2-7, is DSGVTQTPKHLITATGQRVTLRCSPRSGDLSVYWYQQSLDQGLQFLIQYYNGEERAKGNILERFSAQQFPDLHSELNLSSLELGDSALYFCAKSSGSYEQYFGPGTRLTVT.

The chain has TRBV14 and TRBJ2-3, with no clear D. Germline V gives CDR1 SGHDN, CDR2 FVKESK. Between the trimmed V and J ends, which lost 2 bases and 5 bases, there was a span of 8 bases. The CDR3 is 13 amino acids. The CDR3 DNA is TGTGCCAGCAGCCAAAGGACGGAAGATACGCAGTATTTT. Residues: CASSQRTEDTQYF. Full variable domain (rest looked up from reference TRBV14 and TRBJ2-3): EAGVTQFPSHSVIEKGQTVTLRCDPISGHDNLYWYRRVMGKEIKFLLHFVKESKQDESGMPNNRFLAERTGGTYSTLKVQPAELEDSGVYFCASSQRTEDTQYFGPGTRLTVL.

The CDR3 DNA reads TGTGCCAGCAGTTACGAACAGGCGCAAGAGACCCAGTACTTC. Its protein is CASSYEQAQETQYF. This chain uses TRBV6-5 with TRBJ2-5, with D maybe TRBD1 (5 bases). Deletions cut 2 bases from V and 2 bases from J, with 9 bases between. This CDR3 has 14 amino acids. Germline-derived CDR1 and CDR2 are MNHEY and SVGAGI.